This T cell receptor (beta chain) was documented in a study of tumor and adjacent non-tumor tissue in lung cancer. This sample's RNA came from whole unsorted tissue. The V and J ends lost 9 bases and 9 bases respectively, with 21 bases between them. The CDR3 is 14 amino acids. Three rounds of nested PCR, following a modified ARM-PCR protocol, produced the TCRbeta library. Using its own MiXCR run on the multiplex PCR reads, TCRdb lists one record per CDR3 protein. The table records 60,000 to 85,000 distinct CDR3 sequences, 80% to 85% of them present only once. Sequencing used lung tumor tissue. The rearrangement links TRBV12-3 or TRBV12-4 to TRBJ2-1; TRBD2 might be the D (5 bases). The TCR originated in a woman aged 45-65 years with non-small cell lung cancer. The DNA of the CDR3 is TGTGCCAGTAGTACCCAGGAGAGGGAAAGTGAGCAGTTCTTC. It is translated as CASSTQERESEQFF.